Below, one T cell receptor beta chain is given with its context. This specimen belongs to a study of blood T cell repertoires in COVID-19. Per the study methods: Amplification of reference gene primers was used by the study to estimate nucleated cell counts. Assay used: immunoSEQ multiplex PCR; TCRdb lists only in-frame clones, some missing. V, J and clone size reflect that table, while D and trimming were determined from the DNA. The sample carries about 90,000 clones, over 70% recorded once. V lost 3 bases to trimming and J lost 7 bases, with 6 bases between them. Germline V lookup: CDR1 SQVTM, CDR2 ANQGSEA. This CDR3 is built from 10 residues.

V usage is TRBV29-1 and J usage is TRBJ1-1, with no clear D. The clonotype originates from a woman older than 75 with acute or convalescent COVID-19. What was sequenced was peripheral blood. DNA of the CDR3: TGCAGCGTTGACGGTCGTGAAGCTTTCTTT. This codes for CSVDGREAFF.